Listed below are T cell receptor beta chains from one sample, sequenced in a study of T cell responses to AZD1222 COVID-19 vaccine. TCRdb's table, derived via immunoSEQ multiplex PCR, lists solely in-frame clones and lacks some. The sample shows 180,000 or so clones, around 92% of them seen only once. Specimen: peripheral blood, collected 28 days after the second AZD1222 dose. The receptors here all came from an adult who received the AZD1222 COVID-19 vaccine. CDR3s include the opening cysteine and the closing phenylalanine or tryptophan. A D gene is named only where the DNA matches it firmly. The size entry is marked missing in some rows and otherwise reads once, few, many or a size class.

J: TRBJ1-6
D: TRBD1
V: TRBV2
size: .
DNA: TGTGCCAGCATCAGGGGGCGGACAGGCAATTCACCCCTCCACTTT
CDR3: CASIRGRTGNSPLHF

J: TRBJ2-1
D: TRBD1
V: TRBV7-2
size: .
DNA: TGTGCCAGCAGCCCTCAGACAGGGAGCTCCTACAATGAGCAGTTCTTC
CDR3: CASSPQTGSSYNEQFF

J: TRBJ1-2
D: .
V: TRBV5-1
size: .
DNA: TGCGCCAGCAGCTTGGGACAGGTCGAATCCTATGGCTACACCTTC
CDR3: CASSLGQVESYGYTF

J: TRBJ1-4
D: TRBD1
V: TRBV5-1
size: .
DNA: TGCGCCAGCAGCTTCCAGGGGGCTCGTGGGGAAAAACTGTTTTTT
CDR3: CASSFQGARGEKLFF

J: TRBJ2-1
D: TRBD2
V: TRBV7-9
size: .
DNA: TGTGCCAGCAGCTTAGAGACCGGGACTAGCGGGAGGGCCCGGAATGAGCAGTTCTTC
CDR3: CASSLETGTSGRARNEQFF

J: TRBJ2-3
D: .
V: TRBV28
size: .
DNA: TGTGCCAGCAGTTTGGGCCGGGAGTGGACAGATACGCAGTATTTT
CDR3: CASSLGREWTDTQYF

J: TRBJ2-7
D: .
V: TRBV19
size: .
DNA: TGTGCCAGTAGTCCCCGGACAAACTACGAGCAGTACTTC
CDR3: CASSPRTNYEQYF

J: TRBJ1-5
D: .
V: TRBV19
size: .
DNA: TGTGCCAGTAGTATTAGTTTGGGAGCCCGCTGGCCCCAGCATTTT
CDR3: CASSISLGARWPQHF

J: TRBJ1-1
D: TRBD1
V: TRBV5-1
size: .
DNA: TGCGCCAGCAGCCATCAAGCCGGGACAGGGCGGGGGCACACTGAAGCTTTCTTT
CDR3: CASSHQAGTGRGHTEAFF

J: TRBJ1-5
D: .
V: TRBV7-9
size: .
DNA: TGTGCCAGCAGCTACGATCGACAGCCCCAGCATTTT
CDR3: CASSYDRQPQHF

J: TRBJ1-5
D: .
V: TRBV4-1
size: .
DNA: TGCGCCAGCAGCCACATTTTGACAGGAGATAGCAATCAGCCCCAGCATTTT
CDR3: CASSHILTGDSNQPQHF

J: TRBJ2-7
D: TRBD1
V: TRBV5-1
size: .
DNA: TGCGCCAGCAGCCCCCGGGACAGGGCCCCCAACTCCTACGAGCAGTACTTC
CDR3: CASSPRDRAPNSYEQYF

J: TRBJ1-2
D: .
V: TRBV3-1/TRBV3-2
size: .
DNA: TGTGCCAGCAGCCAAGATATGGGGGGCTACACCTTC
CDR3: CASSQDMGGYTF

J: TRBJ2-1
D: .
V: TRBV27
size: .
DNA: TGTGCCAGCAGTTTACACAGGAACTCCTACAATGAGCAGTTCTTC
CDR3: CASSLHRNSYNEQFF

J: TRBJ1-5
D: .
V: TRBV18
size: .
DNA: TGTGCCAGCTCGGCAGGGGCGGGGGGCAATCAGCCCCAGCATTTT
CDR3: CASSAGAGGNQPQHF

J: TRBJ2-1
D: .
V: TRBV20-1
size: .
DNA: TGCAGTGCTAGGTACAATGAGCAGTTCTTC
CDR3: CSARYNEQFF

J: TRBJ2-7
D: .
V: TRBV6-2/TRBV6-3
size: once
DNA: TGTGCCAGCAGTTATCCGCGCGGATCAGTCTCCTACGAGCAGTACTTC
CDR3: CASSYPRGSVSYEQYF

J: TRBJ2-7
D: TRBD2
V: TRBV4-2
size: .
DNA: TGTGCCAGCAGCCAATCTCTGACTAGCGGTTTACGAAAGCAGTACTTC
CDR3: CASSQSLTSGLRKQYF